A selection of T cell receptor beta chains follows, all from one sample in a study of T cell repertoires in cytomegalovirus infection. TCRdb itself ran the reads through MiXCR, one entry per CDR3 protein. Seen here are 650,000 to 850,000 distinct CDR3 sequences, almost 30% observed once, and the top ten hold around 13%. Their target antigens are unknown. This material consisted of cultured CD8+ T cells from PBMCs, taken from culture after CMV antigen stimulation. The receptors were gathered from a human donor in good health (CMV status not recorded). Some clones in this sample may be carry-over from other donors' samples. Both conserved end residues are part of each CDR3.

TRBV7-3,TRBJ2-1,CASSLISGTPYNEQFF
TRBV12-3/TRBV12-4,TRBJ2-5,CASSFAVKETQYF
TRBV12-3/TRBV12-4,TRBJ1-1,CASSYRGGMNTEAFF
TRBV7-9,TRBJ1-4,CASIKSATNEKLFF
TRBV3-1,TRBJ2-1,CASSQEKRRPGEQFF
TRBV20-1,TRBJ2-3,CSARDREASTDTQYF
TRBV19,TRBJ1-2,CASKLEANYGYTF
TRBV5-1,TRBJ2-1,CASSFRAGQGSLGSSYNEQFF
TRBV5-5,TRBJ2-5,CASSSGEDNQETQYF
TRBV7-9,TRBJ1-4,CANSPNRETNEKLFF
TRBV28,TRBJ2-5,CASRLQEIQETQYF
TRBV3-1,TRBJ1-2,CASSQGQFYGYTF
TRBV7-2,TRBJ1-6,CASSSVPGQGSPLHF
TRBV7-2,TRBJ2-7,CASSLDGVGGDEQYF
TRBV11-2,TRBJ2-1,CASSLEAGGGNEQFF
TRBV5-6,TRBJ2-4,CPSSLGGGLAKNIQYF
TRBV19,TRBJ1-1,CASSFSRGADAEAFF
TRBV27,TRBJ1-5,CASSFGSNSNQPQHF
TRBV7-9,TRBJ2-5,CASSWSRGLAGAKPQETQYF
TRBV10-3,TRBJ2-7,CAISESTGGETYEQYF
TRBV11-1,TRBJ2-6,CASSPTGGAGANVLTF
TRBV27,TRBJ2-5,CASRTGGYQETQYF
TRBV7-6,TRBJ1-6,CASSFGEDRLNSPLHF
TRBV6-1,TRBJ2-3,CASSWSSGGEDTQYF
TRBV7-4,TRBJ1-2,CASSRQGDPLGYTF
TRBV29-1,TRBJ1-3,CSVAGGPTSGNTIYF
TRBV6-5,TRBJ2-1,CASSYTRGNEQFF
TRBV27,TRBJ1-2,CASSLSRSLVELYGYTF
TRBV27,TRBJ2-3,CASSLTGGRRDTQYF
TRBV11-2,TRBJ2-5,CASGLLGPRGQETQYF
TRBV27,TRBJ1-1,CASSPGAGTEAFF
TRBV27,TRBJ2-3,CASSLSITDTQYF
TRBV19,TRBJ1-1,CASTRVMMGTEAFF
TRBV19,TRBJ2-1,CASTAGYYGEQFF
TRBV7-9,TRBJ1-6,CASSRDSDNSPLHF
TRBV19,TRBJ1-5,CASSIIRIHSNQPQHF
TRBV20-1,TRBJ1-2,CSARENYGYTF
TRBV7-7,TRBJ2-3,CASSLGIGGSTDTQYF
TRBV7-8,TRBJ2-1,CASSFKGGGGNEQFF
TRBV25-1,TRBJ1-5,CASSEYLGGGNNQPQHF
TRBV28,TRBJ2-5,CASSSRAHQETQYF
TRBV10-1,TRBJ2-5,CASSDSATSGLQETQYF
TRBV5-6,TRBJ1-2,CASSLGGAIYGYTF
TRBV2,TRBJ1-2,CASSEAWGNYGYTF
TRBV27,TRBJ2-1,CASSLFGVFYNEQFF
TRBV6-2/TRBV6-3,TRBJ2-2,CASSYSMGPAEGELFF
TRBV29-1,TRBJ1-2,CSVPGRLYGYTF
TRBV6-1,TRBJ2-1,CASSGLFSPHEQFF
TRBV7-4,TRBJ1-2,CATLGGGVDYTF
TRBV7-8,TRBJ2-3,CASSLRGMTSTDTQYF
TRBV4-1,TRBJ2-1,CASSQGVAITSYNEQFF
TRBV7-2,TRBJ1-4,CASSLHPHTDSTNEKLFF
TRBV6-1,TRBJ1-1,CASSAFRDRGRDTEAFF
TRBV4-1,TRBJ2-5,CASSQGRDYGSQETQYF
TRBV11-2,TRBJ1-6,CASSLVGGQGFSPLHF
TRBV4-3,TRBJ2-1,CASSQDKRGGGEQFF
TRBV6-1,TRBJ2-5,CASSEATGQWYQETQYF
TRBV3-1,TRBJ2-1,CASSQADNLAGFSSYNEQFF
TRBV7-6,TRBJ2-7,CASSPGGSGEEQYF
TRBV20-1,TRBJ1-3,CSAREGGVNTIYF